Below are 29 T cell receptor beta chains sequenced from a single sample in a study of CD8 T cells in Susac syndrome. Reverse transcription of roughly 0.5 to 1 ug RNA was carried out with random hexamers. TCRdb re-derived calls from the immunoSEQ multiplex PCR reads in MiXCR, one entry per CDR3 protein. Among more than 200,000 distinct CDR3 sequences listed, about 95% were seen once. Sequenced input: CD4+ T cells from PBMCs. These receptors all come from a human donor with Susac syndrome.

The gene calls are TRBV27 and TRBJ2-7; TRBD2 agrees at 16 bases. The CDR3 extends over 18 amino acids. Germline V gene data show CDR1 as MNHEY and CDR2 as SMNVEV (reference sequence). V trimming: 6 bases; J trimming: 3 bases; junction bases outside the gene matches: 11. As DNA, the CDR3 is TGTGCCAGCAGCCCATCCGGGACTAGCGGGGGGGCCGGCTACGAGCAGTACTTC. It translates to CASSPSGTSGGAGYEQYF.

CDR3 DNA sequence: TGTGCCAGCAGCACAACAGGGGACATTCAGTACTTC. Translated, it gives CASSTTGDIQYF. The chain combines TRBV5-4 with TRBJ2-4; 7 nucleotides agree with TRBD1. The junction had 3 bases not matched to a gene; V was cut back by 4 bases and J by 8 bases. Germline CDR1 SGHNT, CDR2 YYREEE (reference sequence). This CDR3 contains 12 residues.

The rearrangement links TRBV3-1 to TRBJ2-5; 9 bases agree with TRBD2. After removal of 0 bases from V and 5 bases from J, the junction contained 7 bases not matched to a gene. Germline-derived CDR1 and CDR2 are LGHDT and YNNKEL (reference sequence). The CDR3 has 16 amino acids. The CDR3 DNA follows: TGTGCCAGCAGCCAAGATCTCCTAGCGGGGCGGGAGACCCAGTACTTC. It translates to CASSQDLLAGRETQYF.

The CDR3 region has the DNA TGTGCCTGGAGGGTGACAGGGGTTACTGAAGCTTTCTTT. It yields the protein CAWRVTGVTEAFF. This sequence joins TRBV30 and TRBJ1-1, with 8 positions matching TRBD1. The CDR3 is 13 amino acids. Germline V lookup: CDR1 GTSNPN, CDR2 SVGIG (reference sequence). The trim removed 3 bases at V and 5 bases at J, leaving 5 bases unmatched.

This chain links TRBV10-3 with TRBJ1-1; D is undetermined. V was trimmed by 3 bases and J by 4 bases, leaving 9 bases between them. The CDR3 spans 13 residues. The V gene's germline CDR1 is ENHRY and CDR2 SYGVKD. This CDR3 is CAISEKEVTEAFF. The CDR3 DNA is TGTGCCATCAGTGAAAAGGAGGTCACTGAAGCTTTCTTT.

V is TRBV4-1 and J is TRBJ2-5, with D possibly matching TRBD1 (6 bases). Germline V gene sequence: CDR1 MGHRA, CDR2 YSYEKL. This CDR3 is 16 amino acids long. Trimming stripped 1 base from V and 5 bases from J, with 17 bases between. For the CDR3, the DNA is TGCGCCAGCAGCCAAGTTTTAGGGGGTCTGGGCGAGACCCAGTACTTC. This sequence encodes CASSQVLGGLGETQYF.

In DNA, the CDR3 is TGTGCCAGCAGCCCGCCCCCCAGCGAAGATACGCAGTATTTT. Translation gives CASSPPPSEDTQYF. The chain uses TRBV11-3 and TRBJ2-3; D unresolved. V shed 5 bases and J shed 5 bases, with 14 bases lying between them. CDR1 and CDR2 from the germline V gene are SGHNT and YENEEA. The CDR3 spans 14 residues.

The V gene is TRBV18, the J gene TRBJ2-2, with D uncertain. The CDR3 loop spans 15 amino acids. V gave up 2 bases and J gave up 8 bases, with 15 bases separating them. Germline assignment: CDR1 KGHSH and CDR2 LQKENI. The CDR3 spells CASSPGLRRRGELFF. As DNA, the CDR3 is TGTGCCAGCTCACCAGGCCTCAGGAGAAGGGGGGAGCTGTTTTTT.

The gene calls are TRBV20-1 and TRBJ2-5; TRBD2 matches at 9 bases. After removal of 0 bases from V and 2 bases from J, the junction contained 7 bases not matched to a gene. Germline values: CDR1 DFQATT, CDR2 SNEGSKA (reference sequence). The CDR3 has 16 residues. The CDR3 here is CSARDPAGGLQETQYF. DNA of the CDR3: TGCAGTGCTAGAGATCCGGCGGGGGGGCTTCAAGAGACCCAGTACTTC.

J is TRBJ2-7 and V is TRBV20-1, with a weak D call TRBD2 (5 bases). The V gene's germline CDR1 is DFQATT and CDR2 SNEGSKA (reference sequence). This CDR3 is built from 11 residues. The V gene lost 6 bases and the J gene lost 3 bases, with 9 bases spanning the gap. In DNA, the CDR3 is TGCAGTGCCATCCGGGACTACGAGCAGTACTTC. It translates to CSAIRDYEQYF.

DNA for the CDR3: TGCGCCAGCAGAGCCATCCCAGACACCGGGGAGCTGTTTTTT. It encodes CASRAIPDTGELFF. The chain carries TRBV5-1 and TRBJ2-2; D remains ambiguous. V was clipped by 5 bases and J by 3 bases, with 11 bases between them. This CDR3 region has 14 residues. CDR1 and CDR2 from the germline V gene are SGHRS and YFSETQ.

The V call is TRBV20-1, the J call TRBJ2-7; the D gene is possibly TRBD1 (6 bases). Trimming stripped 3 bases from V and 2 bases from J, with 11 bases between. The CDR3 is made up of 13 amino acids. The V gene's germline CDR1 is DFQATT and CDR2 SNEGSKA (reference sequence). The chain's CDR3 is CSARLGQTYEQYF. CDR3 sequence (DNA): TGCAGTGCTAGGTTAGGACAGACCTACGAGCAGTACTTC.

This chain connects TRBV30 to TRBJ1-2, with a weak D call TRBD1 (5 bases). V lost 0 bases, J lost 6 bases, and 5 bases lay in between. This CDR3 has 11 amino acids. Germline V gene lookup returns CDR1 GTSNPN and CDR2 SVGIG (reference sequence). Here the CDR3 DNA reads TGTGCCTGGAGTGTGGGGGATGGCTACACCTTC. As protein: CAWSVGDGYTF.

This clonotype appeared a single time. V gene TRBV12-5 combines with J gene TRBJ1-3, with unresolved D. The V end was cut by 2 bases, the J end by 1 base, with 9 bases between. This CDR3 is built from 15 residues. The germline gives CDR1 LGHNT, CDR2 FRNRAP. As DNA, the CDR3 is TGTGCTAGTGGTTTGAGAATGGGGTCTGGAAACACCATATATTTT. The encoded protein is CASGLRMGSGNTIYF.

The gene calls are TRBV12-3 or TRBV12-4 and TRBJ2-2; D perhaps matches TRBD1 (5 bases). This CDR3 comprises 12 residues. V lost 4 bases to trimming and J lost 6 bases, with 6 bases between them. The CDR3 nucleotides are TGTGCCAGCAGTTGGGGCGCCGGGGAGCTGTTTTTT. This codes for CASSWGAGELFF.

The chain recombines TRBV11-2 with TRBJ2-2; D is unresolved. Germline V gene data show CDR1 as SGHAT and CDR2 as FQNNGV. CDR3 size: 15 residues. V was clipped by 5 bases and J by 1 base, with 11 bases between them. The CDR3 coding sequence is TGTGCCAGCAGCAACGGCCTTCGGAACACCGGGGAGCTGTTTTTT. Protein sequence: CASSNGLRNTGELFF.

The V call is TRBV5-4, the J call TRBJ1-2, with 10 bases matching TRBD1. CDR3 length equals 15 residues. Germline CDR1 SGHNT, CDR2 YYREEE (reference sequence). V dropped 4 bases and J dropped 4; count of bases not matched to a gene: 7. Here the CDR3 reads CASSPGQGGVYGYTF. The CDR3 coding sequence is TGTGCCAGCAGCCCCGGACAGGGGGGAGTCTATGGCTACACCTTC.

The chain combines TRBV5-1 with TRBJ1-6, with 9 bases lining up with TRBD1. The CDR3 totals 15 residues. The J segment lost 10 bases and the V segment lost 3 bases, leaving 8 bases of the junction unmatched. The germline CDR1 and CDR2 sequences are SGHRS and YFSETQ. The CDR3 spells CASSSTGGERSPLHF. In DNA, the CDR3 is TGCGCCAGCAGCTCTACAGGGGGCGAGCGCTCACCCCTCCACTTT.

The chain combines TRBV7-3 with TRBJ1-5; D uncertain. CDR3 length equals 14 residues. Germline CDR1 and CDR2: SGHTA and FQGTGA. Trimming left V 2 bases short and J 1 base short, with 6 bases between. Here the CDR3 reads CASSLLGSNQPQHF. The CDR3 region has the DNA TGTGCCAGCAGCTTACTCGGGAGCAATCAGCCCCAGCATTTT.

This chain links TRBV6-5 with TRBJ2-4; the D call may be TRBD1 or TRBD2 (5 bases each). Germline V gene sequence: CDR1 MNHEY, CDR2 SVGAGI. CDR3 length equals 16 residues. V was clipped by 2 bases and J by 0 bases, with 11 bases between them. CDR3 DNA sequence: TGTGCCAGCAGTTACGGGGGACGGCTAGCCAAAAACATTCAGTACTTC. It codes for CASSYGGRLAKNIQYF.

V and J are TRBV24-1 and TRBJ2-7, with unresolved D. Germline CDR1 and CDR2: KGHDR and SFDVKD. Trimming shortened V by 6 bases and J by 0 bases, and 8 bases separated the two germline ends. The CDR3 runs 13 residues. CDR3 bases: TGTGCCACCAGTCGTGCGAGCTCCTACGAGCAGTACTTC. Translating gives CATSRASSYEQYF.

The chain recombines TRBV7-9 with TRBJ1-6, with D unresolved. Trimming shortened V by 3 bases and J by 7 bases, and 10 bases separated the two germline ends. The CDR3 spans 14 residues. Germline CDR1 and CDR2: SEHNR and FQNEAQ (reference sequence). CDR3 residues: CASSFGQPNSPLHF. The CDR3 DNA reads as TGTGCCAGCAGCTTTGGGCAGCCAAATTCACCCCTCCACTTT.

Only one count was recorded for this clonotype. The CDR3 DNA follows: TGTGCCTGGAGTGGATTGTACAGAACTGAAGCTTTCTTT. Translation gives CAWSGLYRTEAFF. V is TRBV30 and J is TRBJ1-1; D is undetermined. Trimming took 1 base from V and 5 from J, leaving 11 bases between them. Per the germline V gene, CDR1 is GTSNPN and CDR2 is SVGIG (reference sequence). CDR3 size: 13 residues.

V and J are TRBV6-5 and TRBJ2-3; 8 bases map to TRBD1. Germline CDR1 reads MNHEY; CDR2 reads SVGAGI. CDR3 size: 15 residues. Trimming at V came to 4 bases and at J to 6 bases, leaving 9 bases not matched to a gene. The CDR3 reads CASSFLDRDGDTQYF. The CDR3 coding sequence is TGTGCCAGCAGTTTCCTGGACAGGGACGGCGATACGCAGTATTTT.

This chain uses TRBV20-1 with TRBJ2-7, with a tentative D call TRBD2 (5 bases). Germline assignment: CDR1 DFQATT and CDR2 SNEGSKA (reference sequence). Deletions cut 3 bases from V and 6 bases from J, with 15 bases between. This CDR3 is 13 amino acids long. CDR3 protein: CSARVAGRGEQYF. CDR3 bases: TGCAGTGCTAGGGTGGCAGGCCGGGGCGAGCAGTACTTC.

This chain joins TRBV19 and TRBJ2-7; 8 bases match TRBD2. From germline, CDR1 is LNHDA and CDR2 SQIVND (reference sequence). J lost 2 bases, V lost 4 bases, and 4 bases had no gene match. The CDR3 is 14 residues long. For the CDR3, the DNA is TGTGCCAGTAGTAATCGGGGGGGCCCCTACGAGCAGTACTTC. It specifies CASSNRGGPYEQYF.

The chain has TRBV5-6 and TRBJ2-7, with 7 positions matching TRBD1. Germline V CDR1 and CDR2: SGHDT, YYEEEE. V gave up 2 bases and J gave up 2 bases; unmatched junction bases: 7. CDR3 length: 15 residues. The CDR3 spells CASSFTGTVTYEQYF. The DNA for the CDR3 is TGTGCCAGCAGCTTTACCGGGACAGTAACCTACGAGCAGTACTTC.

A single count supports this clonotype. The genes are TRBV24-1 and TRBJ2-7, with a weak D call TRBD2 (6 bases). The CDR3 totals 14 residues. From germline, CDR1 is KGHDR and CDR2 SFDVKD. V was pared by 4 bases and J by 0 bases, with 9 bases between. The CDR3 DNA reads as TGTGCCACCAGTGAACGGGGGAGCTCCTACGAGCAGTACTTC. Residues: CATSERGSSYEQYF.

The V gene is TRBV4-3, the J gene TRBJ1-6; D ambiguous. Germline loops: CDR1 LGHNA, CDR2 YSLEER. There are 15 residues in the CDR3. V lost 0 bases and J lost 10, with 13 bases in between. The CDR3 protein is CASSQEPRAESPLHF. In DNA, the CDR3 is TGCGCCAGCAGCCAAGAACCGAGGGCTGAGTCACCCCTCCACTTT.